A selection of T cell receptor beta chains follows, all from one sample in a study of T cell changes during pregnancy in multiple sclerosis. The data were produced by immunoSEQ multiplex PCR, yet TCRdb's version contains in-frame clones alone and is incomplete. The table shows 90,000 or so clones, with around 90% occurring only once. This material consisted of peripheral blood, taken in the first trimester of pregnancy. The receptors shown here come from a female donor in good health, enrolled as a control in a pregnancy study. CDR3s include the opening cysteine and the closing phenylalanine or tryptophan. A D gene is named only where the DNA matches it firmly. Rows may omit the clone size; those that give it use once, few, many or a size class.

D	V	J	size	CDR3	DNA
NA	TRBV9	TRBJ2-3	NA	CASSVAELSWGADTQYF	TGTGCCAGCAGCGTAGCTGAACTAAGCTGGGGGGCAGATACGCAGTATTTT
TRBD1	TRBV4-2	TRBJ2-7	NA	CASSHHDRDRFSYEQYF	TGTGCCAGCAGCCATCACGACCGGGACAGATTCTCCTACGAGCAGTACTTC
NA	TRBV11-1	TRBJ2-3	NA	CASSRLGAYTDTQYF	TGTGCCAGCAGCCGCCTAGGGGCTTACACAGATACGCAGTATTTT
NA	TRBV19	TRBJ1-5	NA	CASSLVNYNQPQHF	TGTGCCAGTAGTCTTGTTAACTACAATCAGCCCCAGCATTTT
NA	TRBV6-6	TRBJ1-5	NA	CASSLTAGNQPQHF	TGTGCCAGCAGTTTGACCGCGGGCAATCAGCCCCAGCATTTT
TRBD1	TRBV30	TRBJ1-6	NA	CAWSGQGIRSPLHF	TGTGCCTGGAGTGGACAGGGGATACGTTCACCCCTCCACTTT
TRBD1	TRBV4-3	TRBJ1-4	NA	CASSQEVGTTGAADEKLFF	TGCGCCAGCAGCCAAGAGGTGGGGACAACAGGGGCCGCCGACGAAAAACTGTTTTTT
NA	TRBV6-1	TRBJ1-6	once	CASSGGSPLHF	TGTGCCAGCAGTGGAGGCTCACCCCTCCACTTT
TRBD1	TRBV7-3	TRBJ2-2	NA	CASSSTGGWSGELFF	TGTGCCAGCAGCTCGACAGGGGGCTGGTCCGGGGAGCTGTTTTTT
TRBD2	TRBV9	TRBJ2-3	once	CASSPSSGRADTQYF	TGTGCCAGCAGCCCCTCTAGCGGGCGGGCAGATACGCAGTATTTT
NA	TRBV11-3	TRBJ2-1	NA	CASSLGGTSSYNEQFF	TGTGCCAGCAGCTTAGGTGGCACTAGCTCCTACAATGAGCAGTTCTTC
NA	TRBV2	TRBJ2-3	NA	CASSDNPRTDTQYF	TGTGCCAGCAGTGATAACCCTAGAACAGATACGCAGTATTTT
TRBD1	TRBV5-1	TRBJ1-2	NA	CASSLSGQLYGYTF	TGCGCCAGCAGCTTGTCGGGACAGCTCTATGGCTACACCTTC
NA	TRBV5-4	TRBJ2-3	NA	CASSLASSTDTQYF	TGTGCCAGCAGCTTGGCTTCTAGCACAGATACGCAGTATTTT
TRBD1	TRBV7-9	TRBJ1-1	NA	CASRSGTAEVAFF	TGTGCCAGCAGATCCGGGACAGCCGAAGTGGCTTTCTTT
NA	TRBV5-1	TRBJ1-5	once	CASSSEGVNQPQHF	TGCGCCAGCAGCTCGGAGGGAGTCAATCAGCCCCAGCATTTT
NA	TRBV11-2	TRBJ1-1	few	CASSSFTGLNTEAFF	TGTGCCAGCAGCAGCTTCACAGGGTTGAACACTGAAGCTTTCTTT
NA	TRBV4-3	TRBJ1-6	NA	CASSQDAGMGNSPLHF	TGCGCCAGCAGCCAAGATGCAGGGATGGGTAATTCACCCCTCCACTTT
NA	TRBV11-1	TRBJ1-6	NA	CAITSFWASQPLHF	TGTGCCATCACATCTTTTTGGGCAAGTCAACCCCTCCACTTT
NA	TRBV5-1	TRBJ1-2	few	CASSLGTGINYGYTF	TGCGCCAGCAGCTTGGGAACAGGTATTAACTATGGCTACACCTTC
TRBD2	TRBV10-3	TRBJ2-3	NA	CAILAGLTDTQYF	TGTGCCATCCTAGCGGGGCTCACAGATACGCAGTATTTT
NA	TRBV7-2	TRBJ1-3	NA	CASSPWGGAGNTIYF	TGTGCCAGCAGCCCGTGGGGGGGAGCAGGAAACACCATATATTTT